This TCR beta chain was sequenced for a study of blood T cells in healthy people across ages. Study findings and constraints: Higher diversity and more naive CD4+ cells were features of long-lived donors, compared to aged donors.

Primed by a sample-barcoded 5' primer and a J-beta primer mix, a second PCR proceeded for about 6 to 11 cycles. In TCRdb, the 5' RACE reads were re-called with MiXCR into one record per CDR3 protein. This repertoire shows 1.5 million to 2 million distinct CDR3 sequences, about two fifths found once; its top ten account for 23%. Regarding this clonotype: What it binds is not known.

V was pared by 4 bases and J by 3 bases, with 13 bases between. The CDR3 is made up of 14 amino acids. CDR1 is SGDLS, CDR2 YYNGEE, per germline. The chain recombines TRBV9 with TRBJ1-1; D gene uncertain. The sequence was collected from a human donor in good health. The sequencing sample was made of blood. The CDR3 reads CASSPHWGDTEAFF. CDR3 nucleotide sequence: TGTGCCAGCAGCCCGCATTGGGGTGACACTGAAGCTTTCTTT.